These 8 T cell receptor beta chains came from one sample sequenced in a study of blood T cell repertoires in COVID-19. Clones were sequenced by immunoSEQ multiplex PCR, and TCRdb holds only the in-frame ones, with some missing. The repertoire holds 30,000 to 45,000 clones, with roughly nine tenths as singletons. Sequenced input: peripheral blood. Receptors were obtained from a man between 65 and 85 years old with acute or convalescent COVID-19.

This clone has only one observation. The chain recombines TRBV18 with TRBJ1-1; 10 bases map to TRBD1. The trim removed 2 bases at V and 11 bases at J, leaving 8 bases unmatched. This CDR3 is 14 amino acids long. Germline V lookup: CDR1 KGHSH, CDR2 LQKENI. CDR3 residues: CASSPGTGAWEAFF. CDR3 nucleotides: TGTGCCAGCTCACCAGGGACAGGGGCGTGGGAGGCTTTCTTT.

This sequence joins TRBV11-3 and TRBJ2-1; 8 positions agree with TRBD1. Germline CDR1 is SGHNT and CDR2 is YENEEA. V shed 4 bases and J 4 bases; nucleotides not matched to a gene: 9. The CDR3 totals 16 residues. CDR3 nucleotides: TGTGCCAGCAGCTCCCGTGCAGGGGGCTCGTACAATGAGCAGTTCTTC. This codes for CASSSRAGGSYNEQFF.

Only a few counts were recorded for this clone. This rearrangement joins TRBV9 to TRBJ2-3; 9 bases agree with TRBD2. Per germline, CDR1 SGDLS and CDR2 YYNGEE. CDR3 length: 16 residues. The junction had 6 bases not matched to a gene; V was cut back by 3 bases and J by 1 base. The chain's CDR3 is CASSALAGRGTDTQYF. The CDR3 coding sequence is TGTGCCAGCAGCGCCCTAGCGGGAAGAGGCACAGATACGCAGTATTTT.

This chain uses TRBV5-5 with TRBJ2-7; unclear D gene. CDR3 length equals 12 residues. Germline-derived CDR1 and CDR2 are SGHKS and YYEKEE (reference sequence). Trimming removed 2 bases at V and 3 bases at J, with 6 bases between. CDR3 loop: CASSFNSYEQYF. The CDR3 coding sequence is TGTGCCAGCAGCTTCAACAGCTACGAGCAGTACTTC.

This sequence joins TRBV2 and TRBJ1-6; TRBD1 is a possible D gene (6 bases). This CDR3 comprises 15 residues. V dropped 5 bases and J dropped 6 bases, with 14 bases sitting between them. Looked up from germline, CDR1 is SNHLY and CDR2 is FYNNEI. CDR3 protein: CASSKDSDGNSPLHF. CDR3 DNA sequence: TGTGCCAGCAGTAAGGACAGCGATGGTAATTCACCCCTCCACTTT.

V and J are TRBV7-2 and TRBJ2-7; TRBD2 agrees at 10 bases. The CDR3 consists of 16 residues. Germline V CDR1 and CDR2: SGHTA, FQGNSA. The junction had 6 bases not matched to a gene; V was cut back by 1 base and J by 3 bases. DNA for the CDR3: TGTGCCAGCAGCTTAGAACCGTGGACTAGCGGCTACGAGCAGTACTTC. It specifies CASSLEPWTSGYEQYF.

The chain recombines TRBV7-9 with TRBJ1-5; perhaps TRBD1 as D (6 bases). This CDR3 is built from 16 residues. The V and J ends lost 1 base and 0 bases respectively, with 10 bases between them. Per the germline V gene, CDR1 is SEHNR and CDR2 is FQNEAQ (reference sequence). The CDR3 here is CASSLGQGYSNQPQHF. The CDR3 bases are TGTGCCAGCAGCTTAGGGCAGGGGTATAGCAATCAGCCCCAGCATTTT.

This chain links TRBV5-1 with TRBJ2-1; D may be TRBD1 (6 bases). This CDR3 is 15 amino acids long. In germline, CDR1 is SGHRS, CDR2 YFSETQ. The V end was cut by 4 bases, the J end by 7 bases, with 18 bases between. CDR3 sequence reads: CASSLDRPHGNEQFF. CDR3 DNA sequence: TGCGCCAGCAGCCTGGACAGACCTCATGGGAATGAGCAGTTCTTC.